The next 7 T cell receptor beta chains were all read from a single sample in a study of early T cells in non-severe SARS-CoV-2 infection. TCRdb redid the calling of the 5' RACE reads with MiXCR, one entry per CDR3 protein. The sample lists about 62,000 distinct CDR3 sequences, roughly a tenth occurring once. The material sequenced was whole blood. These receptors all come from an adult who was a healthcare worker with PCR-confirmed SARS-CoV-2 infection or an uninfected control (not recorded which).

Ten or more counts support this clonotype. This sequence joins TRBV7-3 and TRBJ2-1; TRBD1 is a possible D gene (5 bases). V lost 2 bases to trimming and J lost 3 bases, with 8 bases between them. The CDR3 spans 14 residues. The germline V gene has CDR1 SGHTA and CDR2 FQGTGA. The CDR3 region has the DNA TGTGCCAGCAGCTTAGAAGGGGACTACAATGAGCAGTTCTTC. Protein sequence: CASSLEGDYNEQFF.

The chain combines TRBV28 with TRBJ2-7, with D perhaps matching TRBD1 (6 bases). Trimming removed 6 bases at V and 0 bases at J, with 12 bases between. The CDR3 is 14 residues long. Germline V gene data show CDR1 as MDHEN and CDR2 as SYDVKM. The chain's CDR3 is CASRDDRSSYEQYV. In nucleotides, the CDR3 is TGTGCCAGCAGAGACGACAGGAGCTCCTACGAGCAGTACGTC.

There are a few counts of this clonotype. The chain carries TRBV7-2 and TRBJ1-5; D is perhaps TRBD1 (6 bases). This CDR3 spans 17 amino acids. Germline V gene data show CDR1 as SGHTA and CDR2 as FQGNSA. Trimming left V 1 base short and J 1 base short, with 14 bases between. The CDR3 nucleotides are TGTGCCAGCAGCTTAGTGCCGGGGGGCGAGAGCAATCAGCCCCAGCATTTT. Residues: CASSLVPGGESNQPQHF.

This clonotype was detected a few times. The V and J genes are TRBV19 and TRBJ2-2; D might be TRBD1 or TRBD2, each matching 6 bases. Germline V lookup: CDR1 LNHDA, CDR2 SQIVND (reference sequence). The CDR3 is 15 residues long. Trimming removed 6 bases from V and 4 bases from J, with 15 bases in between. CDR3 in amino acids: CASRGGFSPTGELFF. CDR3 sequence (DNA): TGTGCCAGTAGGGGGGGCTTTTCCCCCACCGGGGAGCTGTTTTTT.

This clonotype has a handful of counts. The chain couples TRBV18 to TRBJ2-5, with D possibly being TRBD1 (6 bases). V was clipped by 4 bases and J by 5 bases, with 17 bases between them. The germline CDR1 and CDR2 sequences are KGHSH and LQKENI. The CDR3 extends over 15 amino acids. The CDR3 here is CASSRQQGPGETQYF. CDR3 nucleotides: TGTGCCAGCTCACGACAACAGGGCCCGGGGGAGACCCAGTACTTC.

The rearrangement joins TRBV18 to TRBJ1-6; 7 bases fit TRBD1. V was clipped by 2 bases and J by 13 bases; unmatched bases: 2. In germline, CDR1 is KGHSH, CDR2 LQKENI. This CDR3 contains 12 residues. DNA of the CDR3: TGTGCCAGCTCACCATCGGACAGGCCCCTCCACTTT. Its protein product is CASSPSDRPLHF.

The chain uses TRBV7-3 and TRBJ2-5; D call uncertain. V was pared by 1 base and J by 2 bases, with 11 bases between. The CDR3 consists of 15 residues. The germline gives CDR1 SGHTA, CDR2 FQGTGA. The CDR3 is CASSLMGGRQETQYF. The CDR3 DNA follows: TGTGCCAGCAGCTTAATGGGTGGTAGACAAGAGACCCAGTACTTC.